The 27 T cell receptor beta chains below were found in one sample sequenced in a study of vaccination effects on CD4 cells after COVID-19. Only in-frame clones appear in the TCRdb table, and some are missing; sequencing was by immunoSEQ multiplex PCR. The sample carries about 24,000 clones, about 74% recorded once. Their recognized antigens are unknown. The ViraFEST assay expanded antigen-specific CD4+ T cells with viral peptide pools before sequencing. The culture ran for nine to ten days, and then CD4+ T cells were isolated. None of the vaccinated had previously contracted SARS-CoV-2, and their nucleocapsid antibodies tested negative. The sequencing here drew on CD4+ T cells from PBMCs cultured with SARS-CoV-2 spike peptides, taken before COVID-19 vaccination. These TCRs come from a human donor who received a COVID-19 vaccine.

The rearrangement joins TRBV9 to TRBJ1-4; 9 nucleotides match TRBD1. CDR3 length equals 14 residues. Germline CDR1 and CDR2: SGDLS and YYNGEE. V dropped 2 bases and J dropped 4; count of bases not matched to a gene: 0. In DNA form, the CDR3 reads TGTGCCAGCAGCGTGGACAGGGGTAATGAAAAACTGTTTTTT. It yields the protein CASSVDRGNEKLFF. Based on the CDR3 plus reference TRBV9 and TRBJ1-4, the full variable domain is DSGVTQTPKHLITATGQRVTLRCSPRSGDLSVYWYQQSLDQGLQFLIQYYNGEERAKGNILERFSAQQFPDLHSELNLSSLELGDSALYFCASSVDRGNEKLFFGSGTQLSVL.

The chain carries TRBV6-4 and TRBJ1-6, with 8 bases fitting TRBD1. The CDR3 extends over 15 amino acids. The germline gives CDR1 MRHNA, CDR2 SNTAGT. V shed 0 bases and J 8 bases; nucleotides not matched to a gene: 3. CDR3 DNA sequence: TGTGCCAGCAGTGACTCGACAGGGGTTCATTCACCCCTCCACTTT. Its translation is CASSDSTGVHSPLHF.

This clone ranks as medium-sized. This chain uses TRBV21-1 with TRBJ2-1; the table's D call TRBD1 went unverified against the DNA. TRBV21-1 is a pseudogene segment. This CDR3 is built from 14 residues. This CDR3 reads CANPGQGSCNEQFF. In nucleotides, the CDR3 is TGTGCCAACCCGGGACAGGGGAGTTGCAATGAGCAGTTCTTC.

In DNA form, the CDR3 reads TGTGCCAGCAGTTTAACTATATCAGGAACTCAGCCCCAGCATTTT. It specifies CASSLTISGTQPQHF. The V gene is TRBV27, the J gene TRBJ1-5; D is ambiguous. Trimming cost V 2 bases and J 6 bases, with 14 bases left between them. The CDR3 covers 15 residues. Germline lookup yields CDR1 MNHEY and CDR2 SMNVEV (reference sequence).

There are a few counts of this clone. The CDR3 loop reads CASSISQANTGELFF. CDR3 in DNA: TGTGCCAGCAGCATTTCACAGGCGAACACCGGGGAGCTGTTTTTT. This chain connects TRBV5-4 to TRBJ2-2, with a possible D match to TRBD1 (5 bases). CDR3 length equals 15 residues. V lost 4 bases to trimming and J lost 0 bases, with 10 bases between them. Germline V gives CDR1 SGHNT, CDR2 YYREEE (reference sequence).

About this clone itself: An end of the junction does not agree with germline; a read error may underlie this. This sequence joins TRBV11-2 and TRBJ2-4; TRBD1 might be the D (6 bases). CDR3 length: 11 residues. Germline lookup yields CDR1 SGHAT and CDR2 FQNNGV. The chain's CDR3 is CASSNTGTLDF. The CDR3 DNA reads TGTGCCAGCAGCAATACCGGGACACTAGACTTC.

The gene calls are TRBV5-5 and TRBJ2-1, with 8 bases identical to TRBD2. The CDR3 sequence is 16 residues long. V trimming: 3 bases; J trimming: 3 bases; junction bases outside the gene matches: 8. The germline CDR1 and CDR2 sequences are SGHKS and YYEKEE (reference sequence). DNA for the CDR3: TGTGCCAGCAGCTCGGGTAGCGGGGAGTACTACAATGAGCAGTTCTTC. This sequence encodes CASSSGSGEYYNEQFF.

This clone was detected a few times. The chain combines TRBV7-9 with TRBJ1-4, with D unresolved. V lost 3 bases to trimming and J lost 9 bases, with 5 bases between them. Germline CDR1 reads SEHNR; CDR2 reads FQNEAQ (reference sequence). The CDR3 length is 11 residues. CDR3 sequence (DNA): TGTGCCAGCAGCTTCACGCAAAAACTGTTTTTT. Its protein product is CASSFTQKLFF. Complete variable domain (other parts from reference TRBV7-9 and TRBJ1-4): DTGVSQNPRHKITKRGQNVTFRCDPISEHNRLYWYRQTLGQGPEFLTYFQNEAQLEKSRLLSDRFSAERPKGSFSTLEIQRTEQGDSAMYLCASSFTQKLFFGSGTQLSVL.

V usage is TRBV11-3 and J usage is TRBJ1-6; D ambiguous. CDR3 length: 14 amino acids. V was cut by 5 bases and J by 10 bases, with 15 bases left in between. The germline V gene encodes CDR1 SGHNT and CDR2 YENEEA. CDR3 coding DNA: TGTGCCAGCAGCCGACGAGGGTCTGGGTCACCCCTCCACTTT. It yields the protein CASSRRGSGSPLHF.

The rearrangement joins TRBV11-2 to TRBJ2-5; the D gene is possibly TRBD1 (5 bases). This CDR3 contains 13 residues. Trimming shortened V by 4 bases and J by 3 bases, and 9 bases separated the two germline ends. Germline V gene sequence: CDR1 SGHAT, CDR2 FQNNGV. The CDR3 region is CASSYSREETQYF. The DNA for the CDR3 is TGTGCCAGCAGCTATTCCAGGGAAGAGACCCAGTACTTC.

The chain recombines TRBV14 with TRBJ1-2; D possibly corresponds to TRBD1 (5 bases). The CDR3 is made up of 15 amino acids. V was shortened by 1 base and J by 1 base, with 10 bases between the two germline ends. CDR1 and CDR2 from the germline V gene are SGHDN and FVKESK. The CDR3 protein is CASSQGDAFNYGYTF. CDR3 DNA: TGTGCCAGCAGCCAAGGGGACGCCTTTAACTATGGCTACACCTTC.

This clone was seen only a few times. The chain has TRBV5-1 and TRBJ1-5; D gene uncertain. V lost 2 bases and J lost 3, with 9 bases in between. Germline loops: CDR1 SGHRS, CDR2 YFSETQ. CDR3 size: 14 residues. CDR3 amino acids: CASSLTGFNQPQHF. DNA of the CDR3: TGCGCCAGCAGCTTAACGGGGTTCAATCAGCCCCAGCATTTT. The full variable domain, rest sourced from reference TRBV5-1 and TRBJ1-5, is KAGVTQTPRYLIKTRGQQVTLSCSPISGHRSVSWYQQTPGQGLQFLFEYFSETQRNKGNFPGRFSGRQFSNSRSEMNVSTLELGDSALYLCASSLTGFNQPQHFGDGTRLSIL.

The chain combines TRBV6-2 or TRBV6-3 with TRBJ2-1; tentative D call: TRBD2 (5 bases). Trimming took 5 bases from V and 0 from J, leaving 11 bases between them. The CDR3 length is 15 residues. Germline CDR1 and CDR2: MNHEY and SVGEGT. CDR3 nucleotides: TGTGCCAGCAGTGGAACTAGGCCCTCCTACAATGAGCAGTTCTTC. Its translation is CASSGTRPSYNEQFF.

This chain joins TRBV5-1 and TRBJ1-6; maybe TRBD1 (5 bases). CDR3 length: 16 residues. Trimming removed 3 bases at V and 9 bases at J, with 19 bases between. The germline V gene encodes CDR1 SGHRS and CDR2 YFSETQ. For the CDR3, the DNA is TGCGCCAGCAGCTCTATGTTCTCGGGGGAGACTTCACCCCTCCACTTT. It specifies CASSSMFSGETSPLHF.

The chain employs TRBV19 and TRBJ2-2; tentative D call: TRBD1 (5 bases). The germline gives CDR1 LNHDA, CDR2 SQIVND (reference sequence). Deletions cut 9 bases from V and 0 bases from J, with 8 bases between. The CDR3 runs 13 residues. In DNA form, the CDR3 reads TGTGCCAGCCGACAGCCGAACACCGGGGAGCTGTTTTTT. It codes for CASRQPNTGELFF.

The rearrangement joins TRBV7-7 to TRBJ2-3; D call uncertain. The germline V gene has CDR1 SSHAT and CDR2 FNYEAQ (reference sequence). The V end lost 3 bases, the J end lost 5 bases, and 9 bases lay between the germline ends. The length of the CDR3 is 13 residues. This CDR3 reads CASSLEQRDTQYF. The CDR3 DNA is TGTGCCAGCAGCTTGGAACAGAGAGATACGCAGTATTTT.

The chain joins TRBV5-1 to TRBJ1-4, with D perhaps matching TRBD1 (6 bases). This CDR3 is 13 amino acids long. Deletions cut 0 bases from V and 11 bases from J, with 11 bases between. Looked up from germline, CDR1 is SGHRS and CDR2 is YFSETQ. CDR3 coding DNA: TGCGCCAGCAGCTTGGACAGGGCGGGGAAACTGTTTTTT. It encodes CASSLDRAGKLFF.

This clone qualifies as medium-sized. The chain recombines TRBV10-3 with TRBJ1-1; 7 bases line up with TRBD1. The trim removed 3 bases at V and 2 bases at J, leaving 6 bases unmatched. The CDR3 loop spans 15 amino acids. Germline CDR1 and CDR2: ENHRY and SYGVKD. DNA of the CDR3: TGTGCCATCAGTGATTCCGGGACAGTAAACACTGAAGCTTTCTTT. It yields the protein CAISDSGTVNTEAFF.

This clone is categorized as medium-sized. The chain combines TRBV6-5 with TRBJ1-3, with D unclear. This CDR3 spans 15 amino acids. Germline CDR1 MNHEY, CDR2 SVGAGI. Trimming took off 1 base at V and 4 bases at J, with 11 bases between the two ends. The CDR3 region is CASSYYSHAGNTIYF. Here the CDR3 DNA reads TGTGCCAGCAGTTACTACAGCCACGCCGGAAACACCATATATTTT.

CDR3 residues: CASSTPGQGYNEQFF. The CDR3, as DNA: TGTGCCAGCAGCACCCCGGGGCAGGGCTACAATGAGCAGTTCTTC. The V call is TRBV2, the J call TRBJ2-1; D could derive from TRBD1 or TRBD2 (5 bases each). This CDR3 contains 15 residues. The germline gives CDR1 SNHLY, CDR2 FYNNEI. V dropped 6 bases and J dropped 3 bases, with 15 bases sitting between them.

The V call is TRBV5-1, the J call TRBJ2-2; D tentatively reads TRBD1 or TRBD2 (5 bases each). V lost 0 bases to trimming and J lost 7 bases, with 13 bases between them. This CDR3 spans 15 amino acids. Germline V CDR1 and CDR2: SGHRS, YFSETQ. The CDR3 loop is CASSLARGRGGELFF. CDR3 bases: TGCGCCAGCAGCTTGGCAAGGGGACGGGGCGGGGAGCTGTTTTTT.

V gene TRBV5-1 combines with J gene TRBJ2-7, with 7 nucleotides matching TRBD1. Unmatched junction bases numbered 11, after V lost 6 bases and J lost 2 bases. Germline loops: CDR1 SGHRS, CDR2 YFSETQ. The CDR3 consists of 15 residues. The CDR3 reads CASNLDRTQTYEQYF. CDR3 DNA: TGCGCCAGCAACCTGGACAGGACTCAGACCTACGAGCAGTACTTC.

This clone was counted once. The rearrangement joins TRBV7-9 to TRBJ1-4, with 8 bases matching TRBD1. Losses at the gene ends were 5 bases for V and 7 bases for J; bases not matched to a gene: 9. The CDR3 is made up of 15 amino acids. Per germline, CDR1 SEHNR and CDR2 FQNEAQ (reference sequence). CDR3 amino acids: CASSPMAGGGEKLFF. CDR3 in DNA: TGTGCCAGCAGCCCGATGGCAGGGGGCGGTGAAAAACTGTTTTTT.

As to this clone: At one end, the junction sequence differs from germline, possibly due to a read error. The chain has TRBV6-5 and TRBJ2-6, with 8 bases fitting TRBD1. CDR1 and CDR2 from the germline V gene are MNHEY and SVGAGI. This CDR3 spans 14 amino acids. The CDR3 is CASSDSPGQVVLTF. The CDR3 DNA reads as TGTGCCAGCAGTGACTCCCCGGGACAGGTCGTCCTGACTTTC.

This clone was found once. This rearrangement joins TRBV7-9 to TRBJ2-5; 9 bases agree with TRBD1. The CDR3 runs 15 residues. Germline CDR1 reads SEHNR; CDR2 reads FQNEAQ (reference sequence). The V segment lost 5 bases and the J segment 4 bases; nucleotides outside the gene matches: 8. The CDR3 sequence is CASSRGTGKRETQYF. The CDR3 nucleotides are TGTGCCAGCAGCAGAGGGACAGGGAAGAGAGAGACCCAGTACTTC.

The chain couples TRBV29-1 to TRBJ1-1; maybe TRBD1 (5 bases). V dropped 7 bases and J dropped 4 bases, with 13 bases sitting between them. Germline V gives CDR1 SQVTM, CDR2 ANQGSEA. The length of the CDR3 is 12 residues. The DNA of the CDR3 is TGCAGCGCCTATGACGGGGGCACTGAAGCTTTCTTT. Residues: CSAYDGGTEAFF.

The chain recombines TRBV10-2 with TRBJ2-1; D uncertain. CDR1 is WSHSY and CDR2 is SAAADI in the germline V gene. V lost 3 bases, J lost 5 bases, and 5 bases lay in between. This CDR3 has 12 amino acids. For the CDR3, the DNA is TGCGCCAGCAGTGAAGGTAACAATGAGCAGTTCTTC. It yields the protein CASSEGNNEQFF.